A selection of T cell receptor beta chains follows, all from one sample in a study of T-cell memory formation after mild COVID-19. TCRdb reanalysed the 5' RACE reads using MiXCR and keeps one entry per CDR3 protein. This table has roughly 150,000 distinct CDR3 sequences, roughly 15% appearing once. The sequenced sample was PBMCs or a T cell subset sorted from them (not recorded which). These TCRs come from an adult woman who had mild COVID-19 (a few samples of this study predate the infection). Cell type and time point are not known. The CDR3 runs from the conserved cysteine through the conserved F or W. D genes are given only for firm matches. The size of a clone is reported for some rows only, either as once, few or many, or as a class for expanded clones.

>TRBV5-5|TRBJ2-5|.|few
CASSLGAGTFETQYF
TGTGCCAGCAGCTTGGGTGCCGGGACATTCGAGACCCAGTACTTC
>TRBV7-2|TRBJ2-7|TRBD2|.
CASSLAMGLAGAEQYF
TGTGCCAGCAGCTTAGCGATGGGACTAGCGGGAGCCGAGCAGTACTTC
>TRBV12-3/TRBV12-4|TRBJ2-5|TRBD2|few
CASSSRTSGPQETQYF
TGTGCCAGCAGTTCGCGGACTAGCGGGCCGCAAGAGACCCAGTACTTC
>TRBV7-2|TRBJ2-1|TRBD2|many
CASSSSGRGQFF
TGTGCCAGCAGCTCTAGCGGGAGGGGGCAGTTCTTC
>TRBV29-1|TRBJ1-5|.|few
CSVESGNGNQHQHF
TGCAGCGTTGAAAGTGGGAATGGCAATCAGCACCAGCATTTT
>TRBV5-1|TRBJ2-5|TRBD1|many
CASSSRQGSQETQYF
TGCGCCAGCAGCTCCCGACAGGGATCCCAAGAGACCCAGTACTTC
>TRBV15|TRBJ1-2|.|few
CATSRDSAGTYGYTF
TGTGCCACCAGCAGAGATAGCGCAGGGACTTATGGCTACACCTTC
>TRBV2|TRBJ1-4|.|few
CASSVGGRNEKLFF
TGTGCCAGCAGTGTCGGGGGGCGGAATGAAAAACTGTTTTTT
>TRBV7-8|TRBJ2-1|.|.
CASSHSKDGSSYNEQFF
TGTGCCAGCAGCCACTCCAAGGACGGTAGCTCCTACAATGAGCAGTTCTTC
>TRBV7-2|TRBJ2-7|.|many
CASSSRTVYEQYF
TGTGCCAGCAGCTCCCGGACAGTCTACGAGCAGTACTTC
>TRBV4-1|TRBJ2-5|.|.
CASSQVGVAGGTQETKYF
.
>TRBV27|TRBJ2-3|.|few
CASSLKGGTYTQYF
TGTGCCAGCAGTTTAAAGGGGGGCACATATACGCAGTATTTT
>TRBV5-1|TRBJ2-1|.|.
CASSGSGGGYNEQFF
TGCGCCAGCAGCGGTTCGGGGGGCGGCTACAATGAGCAGTTCTTC
>TRBV10-3|TRBJ2-7|TRBD2|.
CAISESRLAAPLLNYEQYF
TGTGCCATCAGTGAGTCCCGGCTAGCGGCCCCATTACTTAACTACGAGCAGTACTTC
>TRBV29-1|TRBJ2-2|TRBD1|many
CSVEKGQGKAGELFF
TGCAGCGTTGAGAAAGGACAGGGGAAAGCCGGGGAGCTGTTTTTT
>TRBV3-1|TRBJ2-3|TRBD1|.
CASSRGQGTQYF
TGTGCCAGCAGCAGGGGACAGGGAACGCAGTATTTT
>TRBV5-1|TRBJ1-2|.|.
CASSFSGSLIANYGYTF
TGCGCCAGCAGCTTCTCGGGATCTCTCATTGCTAACTATGGCTACACCTTC
>TRBV5-4|TRBJ2-7|.|few
CASSLDQGIPYEQYF
TGTGCCAGCAGCTTGGACCAGGGGATCCCCTACGAGCAGTACTTC
>TRBV5-1|TRBJ2-7|.|few
CASSLDLSEQYF
TGCGCCAGCAGCTTGGATCTGTCGGAGCAGTACTTC
>TRBV7-6|TRBJ2-7|.|few
CASSLVMGGTYEQYF
TGTGCCAGCAGCTTAGTCATGGGCGGTACCTACGAGCAGTACTTC
>TRBV20-1|TRBJ2-1|TRBD2|many
CSARDLVSGSDVYNEQFF
TGCAGTGCTAGAGATCTGGTTAGCGGGAGTGACGTTTACAATGAGCAGTTCTTC
>TRBV27|TRBJ1-1|.|few
CASSSGLGTSNTEAFF
TGTGCCAGCAGTTCGGGACTCGGGACTTCGAACACTGAAGCTTTCTTT
>TRBV19|TRBJ1-1|.|.
CASSILLTAEAEAFF
TGTGCCAGTAGTATTCTCTTGACGGCCGAGGCTGAAGCTTTCTTT
>TRBV5-1|TRBJ2-5|TRBD2|many
CASSSSGGPEETQYF
TGCGCCAGCAGCTCTAGCGGGGGTCCGGAGGAAACCCAGTACTTC
>TRBV5-1|TRBJ1-1|.|.
CASSLGTAVLNTEAFF
TGCGCCAGCAGCTTGGGGACAGCCGTCCTGAACACTGAAGCTTTCTTT
>TRBV19|TRBJ1-1|.|once
CASSTRREATEAFF
TGTGCCAGTAGCACCCGCAGGGAGGCCACTGAAGCTTTCTTT